What follows are 3 T cell receptor beta chains derived from one specimen sequenced in a study of blood T cell repertoires in COVID-19. Here immunoSEQ multiplex PCR was the method, and the copy in TCRdb shows in-frame clones only, minus some. The sample carries under 550,000 clones, approximately 90% recorded once. The sequenced sample consisted of peripheral blood. These receptors all stem from a man aged 18 to 35 with COVID-19, enrolled during active disease.

The chain joins TRBV30 to TRBJ1-2, with 9 nucleotides matching TRBD1. Germline V gene data show CDR1 as GTSNPN and CDR2 as SVGIG (reference sequence). The CDR3 contains 14 residues. V dropped 4 bases and J dropped 6; count of bases not matched to a gene: 9. CDR3 sequence reads: CAWKGQGSLHGYTF. The DNA of the CDR3 is TGTGCCTGGAAGGGACAGGGTAGTTTACATGGCTACACCTTC.

This sequence joins TRBV24-1 and TRBJ2-5; D perhaps matches TRBD1 (6 bases). With 3 bases removed from V and 4 bases from J, the gap between germline ends came to 14 bases. CDR1 is KGHDR and CDR2 is SFDVKD in the germline V gene. The CDR3 runs 15 residues. The CDR3 loop is CATSDRQVVAETQYF. The CDR3, as DNA: TGTGCCACCAGTGATCGACAGGTAGTTGCAGAGACCCAGTACTTC.

The rearrangement joins TRBV2 to TRBJ1-4; the match to TRBD1 covers 10 bases. This CDR3 region has 14 residues. CDR1 is SNHLY, CDR2 FYNNEI, per germline. After removal of 4 bases from V and 6 bases from J, the junction contained 2 bases not matched to a gene. In DNA, the CDR3 is TGTGCCAGCAGTGGCGGGACAGGGGATGAAAAACTGTTTTTT. Its translation: CASSGGTGDEKLFF.